Listed below are T cell receptor beta chains from one sample, sequenced in a study of cytomegalovirus exposure and HLA in healthy donors. The protocol was immunoSEQ multiplex PCR, while the TCRdb copy is restricted to in-frame clones and leaves out a portion. The profile covers 150,000 to 180,000 clones, with around 79% appearing a single time and about 2.6% taken by the ten largest. Sequencing input: PBMCs. The receptors were gathered from a man aged 18 to 29 in good health and CMV-seronegative. CDR3s include the opening cysteine and the closing phenylalanine or tryptophan. A D gene is named only where the DNA matches it firmly. Clone size appears in some rows only: once, few, many, or a class for an expanded clone.

d_gene: .
abundance: few
len: 13
j_gene: TRBJ1-4
v_gene: TRBV19
CDR3nt: TGTGCCAGTACCACAGGGCTTAATGAAAAACTGTTTTTT
CDR3aa: CASTTGLNEKLFF

d_gene: TRBD1
abundance: .
len: 15
j_gene: TRBJ1-6
v_gene: TRBV19
CDR3nt: TGTGCCAGTAGTCCCCAACAGGGGCAGAAGTCACCCCTCCACTTT
CDR3aa: CASSPQQGQKSPLHF

d_gene: .
abundance: few
len: 14
j_gene: TRBJ1-3
v_gene: TRBV7-9
CDR3nt: TGTGCCAGCCGCCGAGGTAGCTCTGGAAACACCATATATTTT
CDR3aa: CASRRGSSGNTIYF

d_gene: TRBD1
abundance: .
len: 18
j_gene: TRBJ1-6
v_gene: TRBV5-1
CDR3nt: TGCGCCAGCAGCTTGGCCGGGGGGACAGGGGCTTTTAATTCACCCCTCCACTTT
CDR3aa: CASSLAGGTGAFNSPLHF

d_gene: .
abundance: .
len: 14
j_gene: TRBJ2-1
v_gene: TRBV10-3
CDR3nt: TGTGCCATCAAAGGGGAAGGGGCAAGGAATGAGCAGTTCTTC
CDR3aa: CAIKGEGARNEQFF

d_gene: .
abundance: few
len: 15
j_gene: TRBJ2-6
v_gene: TRBV6-1
CDR3nt: TGTGCCAGCACGGACTCCTACTCTGGGGCCAACGTCCTGACTTTC
CDR3aa: CASTDSYSGANVLTF

d_gene: .
abundance: .
len: 15
j_gene: TRBJ1-2
v_gene: TRBV5-5
CDR3nt: TGTGCCAGCAGCTTAGGTCAGGGTCCTGGGTATGGCTACACCTTC
CDR3aa: CASSLGQGPGYGYTF

d_gene: TRBD2
abundance: few
len: 15
j_gene: TRBJ2-1
v_gene: TRBV13
CDR3nt: TGTGCCAGCGCCCGAGGGCGGGGGGCCGTCCTTGAGCAGTTCTTC
CDR3aa: CASARGRGAVLEQFF

d_gene: .
abundance: .
len: 13
j_gene: TRBJ2-3
v_gene: TRBV5-1
CDR3nt: TGCGCCAGCAGCTTACTCGAGGGAGATACGCAGTATTTT
CDR3aa: CASSLLEGDTQYF

d_gene: TRBD1
abundance: .
len: 15
j_gene: TRBJ2-5
v_gene: TRBV4-1
CDR3nt: TGCGCCAGCAGCCAGTTCCAAGACAGGGTTGAGACCCAGTACTTC
CDR3aa: CASSQFQDRVETQYF

d_gene: TRBD2
abundance: few
len: 14
j_gene: TRBJ2-1
v_gene: TRBV5-6
CDR3nt: TGTGCCAGCAGCTCTGAGGGGCTAGCGGGGGGTCAGTTCTTC
CDR3aa: CASSSEGLAGGQFF

d_gene: TRBD1
abundance: .
len: 14
j_gene: TRBJ1-1
v_gene: TRBV7-6
CDR3nt: TGTGCCAGCAGCAACGCAGGGGGAGACACTGAAGCTTTCTTT
CDR3aa: CASSNAGGDTEAFF

d_gene: TRBD2
abundance: .
len: 15
j_gene: TRBJ2-4
v_gene: TRBV5-1
CDR3nt: TGCGCCAGCAGCTCCGGAGCGGGGGGAGCGAACAGTCAGTACTTC
CDR3aa: CASSSGAGGANSQYF

d_gene: .
abundance: .
len: 13
j_gene: TRBJ2-5
v_gene: TRBV7-7
CDR3nt: TGTGCTAGCAGCTTTGGGCCCCAAGAGACCCAGTACTTC
CDR3aa: CASSFGPQETQYF

d_gene: TRBD1
abundance: .
len: 16
j_gene: TRBJ1-3
v_gene: TRBV19
CDR3nt: TGTGCCAGTAGTATGGGGGCAGGGGGCTCTGGAAACACCATATATTTT
CDR3aa: CASSMGAGGSGNTIYF

d_gene: TRBD2
abundance: .
len: 13
j_gene: TRBJ2-3
v_gene: TRBV6-1
CDR3nt: TGTGCCAGCATCCTGACTAGCAGAGATACGCAGTATTTT
CDR3aa: CASILTSRDTQYF

d_gene: TRBD2
abundance: .
len: 15
j_gene: TRBJ2-2
v_gene: TRBV5-4
CDR3nt: TGTGCCAGCAGCTCTCCGGGACTAGGCGTGGGGGAGCTGTTTTTT
CDR3aa: CASSSPGLGVGELFF

d_gene: .
abundance: .
len: 14
j_gene: TRBJ1-5
v_gene: TRBV5-4
CDR3nt: TGCGCCAGCAGCTTGGATTCAGTCAATCAGCCCCAGCATTTT
CDR3aa: CASSLDSVNQPQHF

d_gene: .
abundance: .
len: 13
j_gene: TRBJ1-1
v_gene: TRBV5-4
CDR3nt: TGTGCCAGCAGCTTGGCTGGGGCCACTGAAGCTTTCTTT
CDR3aa: CASSLAGATEAFF

d_gene: .
abundance: once
len: 13
j_gene: TRBJ1-1
v_gene: TRBV6-4
CDR3nt: TGTGCCAGCATCACGGGAGGGAACACTGAAGCTTTCTTT
CDR3aa: CASITGGNTEAFF

d_gene: TRBD1
abundance: few
len: 14
j_gene: TRBJ1-5
v_gene: TRBV6-6
CDR3nt: TGTGCCAGCAGAAAAGGACAGGGTGTTCAGCCCCAGCATTTT
CDR3aa: CASRKGQGVQPQHF

d_gene: TRBD1
abundance: once
len: 17
j_gene: TRBJ2-3
v_gene: TRBV27
CDR3nt: TGTGCCAGCAGTTTGGACGGGACAGCATCTAGCACAGATACGCAGTATTTT
CDR3aa: CASSLDGTASSTDTQYF

d_gene: .
abundance: .
len: 14
j_gene: TRBJ1-1
v_gene: TRBV11-2
CDR3nt: TGTGCCAGCAGCAACAGCGGGGGAGGTACTGAAGCTTTCTTT
CDR3aa: CASSNSGGGTEAFF

d_gene: .
abundance: .
len: 15
j_gene: TRBJ2-7
v_gene: TRBV6-5
CDR3nt: TGTGCCAGCAGGGAAACGGGGGAGAGCTCCTACGAGCAGTACTTC
CDR3aa: CASRETGESSYEQYF

d_gene: .
abundance: once
len: 12
j_gene: TRBJ2-2
v_gene: TRBV27
CDR3nt: TGTGCCAGCAGGGGGGGCACCGGGGAGCTGTTTTTT
CDR3aa: CASRGGTGELFF

d_gene: TRBD2
abundance: .
len: 14
j_gene: TRBJ2-7
v_gene: TRBV6-1
CDR3nt: TGTGCCAGCAGTGAAGGACTAGCGGTGCACGAGCAGTACTTC
CDR3aa: CASSEGLAVHEQYF

d_gene: TRBD2
abundance: .
len: 15
j_gene: TRBJ2-1
v_gene: TRBV7-2
CDR3nt: TGTGCCAGCAGCTTGTCTAGCGGGGGGGCCCACGAGCAGTTCTTC
CDR3aa: CASSLSSGGAHEQFF